This T cell receptor beta chain was identified during a study of T cells in localized non-small cell lung cancer. The ends were cut back, 2 bases at V and 4 bases at J, with 11 bases in the middle. The CDR3 totals 14 residues. Germline lookup yields CDR1 MNHEY and CDR2 SVGAGI. About this clone itself: Its target is not known.

Study-level findings and limits: A higher density of T cells in blood coincided with extended overall survival. Uninvolved adjacent lung had more T cell clonality than any other tissue, topping tumor. Appearing in adjacent lung were a median about 60 of the top 100 tumor clones.

The method was immunoSEQ multiplex PCR; TCRdb's version includes in-frame clones alone and lacks a portion of them. The sample lists 45,000 to 60,000 clones; approximately 90% were seen once. This specimen consisted of peripheral blood, obtained before any cancer treatment. V gene TRBV6-5 combines with J gene TRBJ1-1; D may be TRBD1 (5 bases). The receptor comes from a woman between 35 and 75 years old with stage I lung adenocarcinoma. The DNA for the CDR3 is TGTGCCAGCAGTTACCCGGGACCCTCCACTGAAGCTTTCTTT. As protein: CASSYPGPSTEAFF.